This T cell receptor (beta chain) was recovered during a study of T-cell memory formation after mild COVID-19. Study context: TCR clusters mostly belonged to single donors. Study results and limitations: Second-wave clones peaking on day 37 lacked confirmed SARS-CoV-2 specificity. Clones contracting over day 15 to 85 were CD4/CD8 balanced, with later expanders leaning CD4+.

Germline CDR1 reads MNHEY; CDR2 reads SVGAGI. The CDR3 is 16 amino acids. Of note for this clonotype: Its antigen remains unidentified. Germline is not matched at one junction end, which may reflect a read error.

TCRdb redid the calling of the 5' RACE reads with MiXCR, one entry per CDR3 protein. Of some 130,000 distinct CDR3 sequences in the sample, about 5.9% were seen once. The clonotype originates from an adult woman who had mild COVID-19 (a few samples of this study predate the infection). Cell type and time point are not known. The chain combines TRBV6-5 with TRBJ2-1; a possible D gene is TRBD2 (5 bases). Sequencing was carried out using PBMCs or a T cell subset sorted from them (not recorded which). CDR3 in DNA: TGTGCCAGCAGTTCCGACTGGGCTAGCTCCTACAATGAGCGGTTCTTC. This sequence encodes CASSSDWASSYNERFF.